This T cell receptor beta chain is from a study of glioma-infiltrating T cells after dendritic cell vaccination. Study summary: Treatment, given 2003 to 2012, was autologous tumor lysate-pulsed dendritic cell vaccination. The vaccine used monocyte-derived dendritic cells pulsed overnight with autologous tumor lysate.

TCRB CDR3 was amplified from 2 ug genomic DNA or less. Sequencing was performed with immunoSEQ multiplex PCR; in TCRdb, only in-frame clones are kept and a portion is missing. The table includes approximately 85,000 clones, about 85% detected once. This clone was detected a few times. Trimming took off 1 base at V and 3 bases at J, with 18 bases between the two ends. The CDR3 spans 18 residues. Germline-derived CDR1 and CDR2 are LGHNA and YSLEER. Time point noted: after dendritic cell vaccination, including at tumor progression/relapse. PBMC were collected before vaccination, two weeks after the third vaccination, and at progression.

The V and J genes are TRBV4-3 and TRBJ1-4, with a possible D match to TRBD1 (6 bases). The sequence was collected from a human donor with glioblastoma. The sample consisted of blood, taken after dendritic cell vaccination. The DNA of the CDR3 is TGCGCCAGCAGCCAAGCCCCTTTTACAGGGAGATCTAATGAAAAACTGTTTTTT. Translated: CASSQAPFTGRSNEKLFF.